This T cell receptor (beta chain) is from a study of CD8 T cells in ankylosing spondylitis. Findings of the study overall: The clones that were linked to disease were reported to be significantly enriched in matched synovial fluid samples from ankylosing spondylitis patients. Certain motif variants had earlier appeared in reactive arthritis synovial fluid and blood.

This CDR3 has 16 amino acids. Germline CDR1 is SGHRS and CDR2 is YFSETQ. Trimming at V came to 3 bases and at J to 0 bases, leaving 2 bases not matched to a gene. TCRdb called the 5' RACE reads again in MiXCR, with one record for every CDR3 protein. The repertoire holds about 52,000 distinct CDR3 sequences, approximately 7% seen once, with about 8.5% in the top ten. This clonotype occurred many times. Antigen specificity is unknown. This clonotype was sampled from a female donor with ankylosing spondylitis or in good health (not recorded which). The specimen sequenced was blood, either unsorted or a sorted T cell fraction (not recorded which). This chain joins TRBV5-1 and TRBJ2-1; 11 bases line up with TRBD2. CDR3 sequence: CASSSSGGSSYNEQFF. DNA of the CDR3: TGCGCCAGCAGCTCTAGCGGGGGGAGCTCCTACAATGAGCAGTTCTTC.